A few counts support the clone carrying this T cell receptor (beta chain). This PCR relied on a set of 60 Vbeta primers and 13 Jbeta primers. Libraries were prepared by immunoSEQ multiplex PCR; TCRdb keeps only in-frame clonotypes and omits some of them. The sample includes around 120,000 clones, about 83% of them seen just once. The sample is drawn from a study of cytomegalovirus exposure and HLA in healthy donors. The wider study: A prior study identified some 100 million unique TCR beta sequences from roughly 180 million T cells.

Trimming left V 5 bases short and J 6 bases short, with 12 bases between. CDR1 is SGHDT, CDR2 YYEEEE, per germline. This CDR3 has 13 residues. The origin of this receptor is a girl aged 2-10 years in good health and CMV-seronegative. This chain uses TRBV5-6 with TRBJ1-3; no firm D call. The sample was PBMCs. CDR3 amino acids: CASRLAGVNTIYF. CDR3 coding DNA: TGTGCCAGCAGACTTGCCGGGGTAAACACCATATATTTT.